This T cell receptor (beta chain) appears in the sequencing data of a study of Ad26.COV2.S vaccination and SARS-CoV-2 variants. Study findings and constraints: Once vaccination had occurred, spike-specific CD8+ and CD4+ T cell responses reportedly showed substantial breadth. Non-spike TCR breadth showed similarity between vaccine and placebo recipients.

V trimming: 4 bases; J trimming: 1 base; junction bases outside the gene matches: 7. CDR1 and CDR2 from the germline V gene are LNHDA and SQIVND (reference sequence). This CDR3 contains 16 residues. Treatment noted: approximately 18 received Ad26.COV2.S at low or high dose, single or two shots; roughly five received placebo; per-sample allocation not given. The investigators took samples on day 63 after the first vaccine or placebo injection. Recruitment in Boston yielded a donor of adult age, 18-55 years. Worth noting for this clone: Antigen specificity is unknown.

Using immunoSEQ multiplex PCR, the repertoire was profiled, and TCRdb retains in-frame clones only, with some absent. The table records some 410,000 clones, about 90% of them present only once. V is TRBV19 and J is TRBJ1-1; 9 bases map to TRBD1. The origin of this receptor is a person between 18 and 65 years old who received the Ad26.COV2.S COVID-19 vaccine or a placebo. The input for sequencing was peripheral blood, taken in a trial of Ad26.COV2.S vaccine versus placebo. CDR3 residues: CASSTGQGRGNTEAFF. The CDR3 region has the DNA TGTGCCAGTAGTACGGGACAGGGCAGGGGGAACACTGAAGCTTTCTTT. The entire variable domain, with the rest obtained from reference TRBV19 and TRBJ1-1, is as follows: DGGITQSPKYLFRKEGQNVTLSCEQNLNHDAMYWYRQDPGQGLRLIYYSQIVNDFQKGDIAEGYSVSREKKESFPLTVTSAQKNPTAFYLCASSTGQGRGNTEAFFGQGTRLTVV.